This T cell receptor beta chain is from a study of T cell changes during pregnancy in multiple sclerosis. This table comes from immunoSEQ multiplex PCR, and its TCRdb copy is limited to in-frame clones, with some not included. The sample has about 46,000 clones; around 90% are singletons. Germline values: CDR1 SGHVS, CDR2 FNYEAQ. The CDR3 extends over 14 amino acids. The V end lost 1 base, the J end lost 6 bases, and 13 bases lay between the germline ends. The source material was CD8+ T cells from peripheral blood mononuclear cells, sampled after pregnancy. This clonotype originated in a female donor with multiple sclerosis, enrolled in a pregnancy study. V usage is TRBV7-6 and J usage is TRBJ2-7, with a possible D match to TRBD1 (5 bases). The CDR3 reads CASSLEWGASEQYF. CDR3 DNA sequence: TGTGCCAGCAGCTTAGAGTGGGGCGCGTCCGAGCAGTACTTC.